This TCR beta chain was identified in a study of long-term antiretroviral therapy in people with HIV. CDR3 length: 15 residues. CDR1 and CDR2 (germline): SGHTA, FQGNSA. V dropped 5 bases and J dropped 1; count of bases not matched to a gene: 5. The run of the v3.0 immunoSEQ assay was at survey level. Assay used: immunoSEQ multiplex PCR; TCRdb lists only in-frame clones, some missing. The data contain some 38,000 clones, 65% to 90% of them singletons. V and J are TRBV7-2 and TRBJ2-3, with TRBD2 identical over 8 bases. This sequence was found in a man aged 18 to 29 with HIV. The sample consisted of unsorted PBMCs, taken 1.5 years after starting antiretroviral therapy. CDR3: CASSQMGLGTDTQYF. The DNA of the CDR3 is TGTGCCAGCAGCCAAATGGGACTAGGCACAGATACGCAGTATTTT.